Shown below are 29 T cell receptor beta chains from a single sample sequenced in a study of blood T cell repertoires in COVID-19. Assay: immunoSEQ multiplex PCR; the TCRdb copy retains only in-frame clones and omits some. In the table there are 60,000 to 80,000 clones, about 82% of which are singletons. The specimen sequenced was peripheral blood. The receptors stem from a man aged 45-65 years with acute or convalescent COVID-19.

This chain uses TRBV30 with TRBJ2-5; 7 bases map to TRBD1. Germline V gene lookup returns CDR1 GTSNPN and CDR2 SVGIG (reference sequence). J gave up 2 bases and V 4 bases, and 16 bases lay outside the gene matches. The CDR3 has 17 amino acids. The CDR3 DNA is TGTGCCTGGAAAGGACTCTCGGGACAGCGAGAACAAGAGACCCAGTACTTC. Its translation is CAWKGLSGQREQETQYF.

The V gene is TRBV19, the J gene TRBJ1-1; the D gene is possibly TRBD1 (5 bases). This CDR3 is built from 14 residues. Trimming stripped 7 bases from V and 4 bases from J, with 16 bases between. Germline-derived CDR1 and CDR2 are LNHDA and SQIVND (reference sequence). The CDR3 DNA sequence: TGTGCCAGTACTACACCTCGGAGGGGCACTGAAGCTTTCTTT. As protein: CASTTPRRGTEAFF.

V and J are TRBV3-1 (or the pseudogene TRBV3-2) and TRBJ2-7, with 9 bases aligning to TRBD2. CDR1 and CDR2 from the germline V gene are LGHDT and YNNKEL (reference sequence). V lost 4 bases and J lost 6; bases outside the gene matches: 7. The CDR3 is 14 residues long. CDR3 nucleotide sequence: TGTGCCAGCAGCCTCCAGGGACTAGCAGGCGAGCAGTACTTC. Its translation is CASSLQGLAGEQYF.

The J gene is TRBJ2-7, the V gene TRBV4-1; D uncertain. The CDR3 consists of 15 residues. The V end lost 0 bases, the J end lost 2 bases, and 11 bases lay between the germline ends. Germline CDR1 reads MGHRA; CDR2 reads YSYEKL. CDR3 sequence reads: CASSQEPESPYEQYV. The CDR3 DNA is TGCGCCAGCAGCCAAGAACCAGAATCCCCCTACGAGCAGTACGTC.

The sample holds one count of this clone. The chain joins TRBV4-2 to TRBJ1-1, with 7 nucleotides matching TRBD1. Germline values: CDR1 LGHNA, CDR2 YNFKEQ. The CDR3 length is 15 residues. V gave up 0 bases and J gave up 1 base; unmatched junction bases: 2. CDR3 sequence (DNA): TGTGCCAGCAGCCAAGATCAGGGGGAGAACACTGAAGCTTTCTTT. Encoded protein: CASSQDQGENTEAFF.

A few counts support this clone. The chain links TRBV27 to TRBJ1-5; 7 bases are shared with TRBD1. V was pared by 4 bases and J by 0 bases, with 3 bases of the junction left unmatched. This CDR3 region has 15 residues. CDR1 and CDR2 (germline): MNHEY, SMNVEV (reference sequence). CDR3 nucleotides: TGTGCCAGCAGTTCCCGGACAGGTAGCAATCAGCCCCAGCATTTT. This gives the protein CASSSRTGSNQPQHF.

V is TRBV18 and J is TRBJ2-7; weak D call: TRBD2 (6 bases). This CDR3 is 15 amino acids long. V lost 0 bases to trimming and J lost 5 bases, with 14 bases between them. Germline V gene lookup returns CDR1 KGHSH and CDR2 LQKENI. DNA for the CDR3: TGTGCCAGCTCACCACCGTCCCGGGGGAACCACGAGCAGTACTTC. Its translation: CASSPPSRGNHEQYF.

The V call is TRBV7-3, the J call TRBJ2-1; D gene uncertain. Germline lookup yields CDR1 SGHTA and CDR2 FQGTGA. V lost 2 bases to trimming and J lost 8 bases, with 13 bases between them. The CDR3 loop spans 14 amino acids. CDR3 DNA: TGTGCCAGCAGCTTAGGTCAGGCTGAAGATGAGCAGTTCTTC. It specifies CASSLGQAEDEQFF. Full variable domain (rest looked up from reference TRBV7-3 and TRBJ2-1): GAGVSQTPSNKVTEKGKYVELRCDPISGHTALYWYRQSLGQGPEFLIYFQGTGAADDSGLPNDRFFAVRPEGSVSTLKIQRTERGDSAVYLCASSLGQAEDEQFFGPGTRLTVL.

This clone appeared once. The V gene is TRBV15, the J gene TRBJ2-7; no reliable D call. V gave up 0 bases and J gave up 4 bases, with 7 bases separating them. CDR1 and CDR2 (germline): LNHNV, YYDKDF (reference sequence). The CDR3 runs to 13 residues. The CDR3: CATSRDRSYEQYF. CDR3 sequence (DNA): TGTGCCACCAGCAGAGACCGGTCGTACGAGCAGTACTTC. Full variable domain (rest looked up from reference TRBV15 and TRBJ2-7): DAMVIQNPRYQVTQFGKPVTLSCSQTLNHNVMYWYQQKSSQAPKLLFHYYDKDFNNEADTPDNFQSRRPNTSFCFLDIRSPGLGDTAMYLCATSRDRSYEQYFGPGTRLTVT.

The CDR3, as DNA: TGTGCCAGCAGGTCCGGGACGGGGGGCAATGAGCAGTTCTTC. This encodes CASRSGTGGNEQFF. V is TRBV6-5 and J is TRBJ2-1; 7 nucleotides match TRBD2. The germline CDR1 and CDR2 sequences are MNHEY and SVGAGI. Germline trimming cut 6 bases from V and 6 bases from J; bases unmatched to any gene: 8. CDR3 length equals 14 residues.

This sequence joins TRBV2 and TRBJ2-1, with a possible D match to TRBD1 (5 bases). V was trimmed by 2 bases and J by 8 bases, leaving 16 bases between them. The CDR3 contains 15 residues. Per the germline V gene, CDR1 is SNHLY and CDR2 is FYNNEI. CDR3 DNA sequence: TGTGCCAGCAGTGAAAGGTGGGGCCCTTTATATGAGCAGTTCTTC. Its translation: CASSERWGPLYEQFF. Based on the CDR3 plus reference TRBV2 and TRBJ2-1, the full variable domain is EPEVTQTPSHQVTQMGQEVILRCVPISNHLYFYWYRQILGQKVEFLVSFYNNEISEKSEIFDDQFSVERPDGSNFTLKIRSTKLEDSAMYFCASSERWGPLYEQFFGPGTRLTVL.

The gene calls are TRBV5-4 and TRBJ2-7, with TRBD1 matching over 11 bases. V lost 0 bases to trimming and J lost 4 bases; unmatched junction nucleotides: 9. The CDR3 sequence is 17 residues long. Germline-derived CDR1 and CDR2 are SGHNT and YYREEE (reference sequence). For the CDR3, the DNA is TGTGCCAGCAGCTTGGCCGGGGGGACAGGGGGTTTTTACGAGCAGTACGTC. Translating it yields CASSLAGGTGGFYEQYV.

The chain is built from TRBV6-5 and TRBJ2-6, with D perhaps TRBD1 (6 bases). V was pared by 2 bases and J by 3 bases, with 11 bases between. Germline V gene sequence: CDR1 MNHEY, CDR2 SVGAGI. This CDR3 region has 16 residues. The CDR3 coding sequence is TGTGCCAGCAGTTACGGTAGGGGGTATGGGGCCAACGTCCTGACTTTC. Protein product: CASSYGRGYGANVLTF.

Written as DNA, the CDR3 is TGTGCCAGCTCACCGGTCCGGGACAGGGCAAGAAATGAAAAACTGTTTTTT. It is translated as CASSPVRDRARNEKLFF. The chain joins TRBV18 to TRBJ1-4; TRBD1 aligns across 9 bases. This CDR3 region has 17 residues. Germline CDR1 KGHSH, CDR2 LQKENI. J lost 5 bases, V lost 3 bases, and 10 bases had no gene match.

The J gene is TRBJ2-4, the V gene TRBV12-3 or TRBV12-4, with D perhaps TRBD1 (5 bases). The CDR3 totals 13 residues. V was trimmed by 7 bases and J by 8 bases, leaving 15 bases between them. The DNA for the CDR3 is TGTGCCAGCACCCTTTTTCAAGGGGACATTCAGTACTTC. Encoded protein: CASTLFQGDIQYF.

The V call is TRBV6-5, the J call TRBJ2-7, with 8 bases lining up with TRBD1. J was trimmed by 3 bases and V by 6 bases; bases with no gene match: 7. This CDR3 spans 14 amino acids. Germline assignment: CDR1 MNHEY and CDR2 SVGAGI. CDR3 nucleotide sequence: TGTGCCAGCAGAAATCCTGACAGGGGCTACGAGCAGTACTTC. The encoded protein is CASRNPDRGYEQYF.

This clone was counted a few times. The rearrangement joins TRBV5-1 to TRBJ1-4, with D hard to call. The V end was cut by 0 bases, the J end by 5 bases, with 11 bases between. Germline V lookup: CDR1 SGHRS, CDR2 YFSETQ. The CDR3 is 15 residues long. The DNA for the CDR3 is TGCGCCAGCAGCTTGGCCCTGCAGACAAATGAAAAACTGTTTTTT. It specifies CASSLALQTNEKLFF.

The chain couples TRBV5-1 to TRBJ2-7; TRBD1 matches 8 bases. Germline trimming cut 4 bases from V and 4 bases from J; bases unmatched to any gene: 7. Germline loops: CDR1 SGHRS, CDR2 YFSETQ. The CDR3 has 14 residues. CDR3 in amino acids: CASSPDRGAYEQYF. In DNA, the CDR3 is TGCGCCAGCAGCCCCGACAGGGGAGCTTACGAGCAGTACTTC.

V usage is TRBV2 and J usage is TRBJ1-5; 10 bases line up with TRBD1. Trimming cost V 6 bases and J 1 base; bases outside gene matches: 12. The CDR3 loop spans 18 amino acids. The germline CDR1 and CDR2 sequences are SNHLY and FYNNEI. As DNA, the CDR3 is TGTGCCAGCAGGGGGACAGGGGCGTATGAAATCAGCAATCAGCCCCAGCATTTT. This codes for CASRGTGAYEISNQPQHF.

This chain connects TRBV9 to TRBJ2-5; TRBD2 agrees at 7 bases. The V segment lost 2 bases and the J segment 1 base; nucleotides outside the gene matches: 5. The CDR3 is 15 residues long. Germline V gene sequence: CDR1 SGDLS, CDR2 YYNGEE. CDR3 protein: CASSVGAGTQETQYF. CDR3 in DNA: TGTGCCAGCAGCGTGGGAGCGGGGACCCAAGAGACCCAGTACTTC.

The chain has TRBV30 and TRBJ1-1, with a weak D call TRBD1 (5 bases). V lost 4 bases to trimming and J lost 5 bases, with 17 bases between them. The CDR3 has 14 amino acids. CDR1 and CDR2 (germline): GTSNPN, SVGIG (reference sequence). CDR3 nucleotides: TGTGCCTGGACCTCCCTTAAGGGGCGGACTGAAGCTTTCTTT. This translates into CAWTSLKGRTEAFF.

The CDR3 spells CASSLGQANTEAFF. The CDR3 coding sequence is TGTGCCAGCAGCTTAGGACAGGCGAACACTGAAGCTTTCTTT. The chain joins TRBV7-6 to TRBJ1-1; tentatively, D is TRBD1 (6 bases). The ends were cut back, 1 base at V and 1 base at J, with 7 bases in the middle. Germline CDR1 and CDR2: SGHVS and FNYEAQ. The CDR3 runs 14 residues.

Concerning this clone itself: Compared with germline, one end of the junction differs, possibly owing to a read error. The chain carries TRBV7-7 and TRBJ2-2, with TRBD1 identical over 8 bases. The CDR3 length is 14 residues. The germline V gene has CDR1 SSHAT and CDR2 FNYEAQ (reference sequence). CDR3 amino acids: CASSPDRGAGELFF. In DNA form, the CDR3 reads TGTGCTAGCAGTCCCGACAGGGGTGCGGGGGAGCTGTTTTTT.

This chain uses TRBV2 with TRBJ2-7, with D maybe TRBD2 (6 bases). V lost 2 bases to trimming and J lost 2 bases, with 16 bases between them. CDR3 length: 16 residues. Germline V gene sequence: CDR1 SNHLY, CDR2 FYNNEI. The CDR3 DNA sequence: TGTGCCAGCAGTGAACCCCCCAACTGGGGGGCCTACGAGCAGTACTTC. Its translation is CASSEPPNWGAYEQYF. Using reference TRBV2 and TRBJ2-7 for the parts outside the CDR3, the full variable domain is EPEVTQTPSHQVTQMGQEVILRCVPISNHLYFYWYRQILGQKVEFLVSFYNNEISEKSEIFDDQFSVERPDGSNFTLKIRSTKLEDSAMYFCASSEPPNWGAYEQYFGPGTRLTVT.

The gene calls are TRBV6-5 and TRBJ1-2; D is ambiguous. CDR1 is MNHEY and CDR2 is SVGAGI in the germline V gene. The germline V and J ends were trimmed by 6 bases and 3 bases, with 17 bases remaining between them. This CDR3 is 15 amino acids long. CDR3 in amino acids: CASRYTRGHHYGYTF. CDR3 sequence (DNA): TGTGCCAGCAGGTATACCCGAGGCCACCACTATGGCTACACCTTC.

The V and J genes are TRBV7-8 and TRBJ2-5, with 11 bases matching TRBD2. The length of the CDR3 is 17 residues. V shed 1 base and J 2 bases; nucleotides not matched to a gene: 6. Germline CDR1 and CDR2: SGHVS and FQNEAQ. As DNA, the CDR3 is TGTGCCAGCAGCTTAGGTCGACTAGCGGGAACTCAAGAGACCCAGTACTTC. Amino acid sequence: CASSLGRLAGTQETQYF. Based on the CDR3 plus reference TRBV7-8 and TRBJ2-5, the full variable domain is GAGVSQSPRYKVAKRGQDVALRCDPISGHVSLFWYQQALGQGPEFLTYFQNEAQLDKSGLPSDRFFAERPEGSVSTLKIQRTQQEDSAVYLCASSLGRLAGTQETQYFGPGTRLLVL.

The genes are TRBV9 and TRBJ1-3; 8 bases map to TRBD1. Germline V gene sequence: CDR1 SGDLS, CDR2 YYNGEE. J lost 2 bases, V lost 2 bases, and 0 bases had no gene match. The CDR3 is 14 amino acids. The CDR3 DNA reads as TGTGCCAGCAGCGTGGACAGGGCTGGAAACACCATATATTTT. This sequence encodes CASSVDRAGNTIYF.

The rearrangement links TRBV7-6 to TRBJ2-7; 7 nucleotides agree with TRBD1. Germline loops: CDR1 SGHVS, CDR2 FNYEAQ. The CDR3 contains 15 residues. The junction had 12 bases not matched to a gene; V was cut back by 5 bases and J by 5 bases. The CDR3 DNA follows: TGTGCCAGCAGCCGCTCGGACAGGACGTTCGACGAGCAGTACTTC. The encoded protein is CASSRSDRTFDEQYF.

J is TRBJ1-2 and V is TRBV30, with D maybe TRBD1 (6 bases). This CDR3 contains 15 residues. The germline gives CDR1 GTSNPN, CDR2 SVGIG (reference sequence). Between the trimmed V and J ends, which lost 0 bases and 7 bases, there was a span of 18 bases. CDR3 loop: CAWSVPDSDRGGYTF. CDR3 nucleotides: TGTGCCTGGAGTGTACCGGACAGCGACCGGGGTGGCTACACCTTC.